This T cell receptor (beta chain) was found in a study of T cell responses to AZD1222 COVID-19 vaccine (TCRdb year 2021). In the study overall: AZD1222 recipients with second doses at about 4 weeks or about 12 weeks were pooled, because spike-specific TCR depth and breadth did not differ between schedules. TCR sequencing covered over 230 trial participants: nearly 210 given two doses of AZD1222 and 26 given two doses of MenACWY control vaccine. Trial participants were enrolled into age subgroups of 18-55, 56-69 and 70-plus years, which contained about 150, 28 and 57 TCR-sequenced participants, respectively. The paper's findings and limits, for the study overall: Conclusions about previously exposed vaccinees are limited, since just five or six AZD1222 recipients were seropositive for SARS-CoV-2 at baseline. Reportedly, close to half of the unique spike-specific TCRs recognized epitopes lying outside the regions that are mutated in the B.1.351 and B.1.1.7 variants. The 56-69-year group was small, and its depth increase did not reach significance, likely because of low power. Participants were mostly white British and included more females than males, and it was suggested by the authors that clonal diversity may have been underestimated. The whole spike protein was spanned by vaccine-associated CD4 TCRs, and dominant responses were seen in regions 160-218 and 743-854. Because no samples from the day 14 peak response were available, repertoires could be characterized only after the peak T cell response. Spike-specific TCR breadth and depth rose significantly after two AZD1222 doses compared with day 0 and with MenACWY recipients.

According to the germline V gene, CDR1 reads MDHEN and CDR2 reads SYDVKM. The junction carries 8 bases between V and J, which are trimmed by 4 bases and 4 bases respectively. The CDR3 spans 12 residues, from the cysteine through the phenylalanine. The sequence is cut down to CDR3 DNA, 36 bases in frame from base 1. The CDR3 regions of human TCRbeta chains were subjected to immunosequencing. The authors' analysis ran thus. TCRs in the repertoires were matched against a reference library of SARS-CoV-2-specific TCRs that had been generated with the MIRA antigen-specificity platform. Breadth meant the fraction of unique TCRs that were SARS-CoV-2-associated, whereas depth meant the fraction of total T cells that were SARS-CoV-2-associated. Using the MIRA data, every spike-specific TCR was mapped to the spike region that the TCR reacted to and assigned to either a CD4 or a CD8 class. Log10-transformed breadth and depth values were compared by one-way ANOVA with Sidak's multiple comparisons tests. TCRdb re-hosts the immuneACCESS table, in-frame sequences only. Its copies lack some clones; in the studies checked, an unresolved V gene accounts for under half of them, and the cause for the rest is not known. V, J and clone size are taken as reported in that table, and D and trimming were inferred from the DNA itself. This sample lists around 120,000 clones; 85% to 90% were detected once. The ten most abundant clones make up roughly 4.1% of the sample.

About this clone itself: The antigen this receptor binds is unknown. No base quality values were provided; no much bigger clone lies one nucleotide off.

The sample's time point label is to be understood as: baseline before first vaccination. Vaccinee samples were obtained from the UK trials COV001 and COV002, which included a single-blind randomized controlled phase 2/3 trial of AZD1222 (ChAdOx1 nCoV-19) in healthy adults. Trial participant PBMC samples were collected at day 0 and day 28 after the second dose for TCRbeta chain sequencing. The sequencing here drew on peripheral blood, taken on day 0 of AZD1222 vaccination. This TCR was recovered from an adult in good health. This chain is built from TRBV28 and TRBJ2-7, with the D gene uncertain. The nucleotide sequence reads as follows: TGTGCCAGCAGTTCAAAAAATTACGAGCAGTACTTC. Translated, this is CASSSKNYEQYF.